The 9 T cell receptor beta chains given below trace back to one sample, sequenced in a study of human T cells and chemical hapten exposure. TCRdb reprocessed the RACE reads with MiXCR, giving one entry per CDR3 protein. The sample has roughly 30,000 distinct CDR3 sequences, 8% to 10% seen once. Time point given: patch test 2, 6 weeks after DPC sensitization. Treatment of the sample: therapeutic diphenylcyclopropenone sensitization with weekly scalp DPC. This specimen consisted of whole blood, obtained in connection with sensitization to the hapten diphenylcyclopropenone (DPC). The receptor set was obtained from a man younger than 40 with alopecia areata. Some clones in this sample may be carry-over from other donors' samples.

This clonotype was counted ten times or more. The chain carries TRBV7-8 and TRBJ1-5; D is uncertain. Germline V gene data show CDR1 as SGHVS and CDR2 as FQNEAQ. Trimming removed 4 bases from V and 3 bases from J, with 7 bases in between. The CDR3 consists of 13 residues. CDR3 sequence reads: CASSSNTNQPQHF. CDR3 coding DNA: TGTGCCAGCAGCTCCAACACCAATCAGCCCCAGCATTTT.

This clonotype was picked up a small number of times. The chain uses TRBV7-6 and TRBJ1-6, with a possible D match to TRBD1 (6 bases). Trimming shortened V by 3 bases and J by 8 bases, and 14 bases separated the two germline ends. CDR3 length: 15 residues. CDR1 and CDR2 (germline): SGHVS, FNYEAQ. In DNA, the CDR3 is TGTGCCAGCAGCTTGGGTTTGGGGGCACATTCACCCCTCCACTTT. Its translation: CASSLGLGAHSPLHF.

This clonotype was recorded at least ten times. The rearrangement links TRBV6-6 to TRBJ1-1, with D perhaps matching TRBD1 (6 bases). The V and J ends lost 6 bases and 8 bases respectively, with 13 bases between them. Germline-derived CDR1 and CDR2 are MNHNY and SVGAGI (reference sequence). This CDR3 has 12 residues. For the CDR3, the DNA is TGTGCCAGCAGAATTGGACAGACCGAAGCTTTCTTT. It encodes CASRIGQTEAFF.

This clonotype was detected many times. The V gene is TRBV7-9, the J gene TRBJ1-4; TRBD1 agrees at 9 bases. From germline, CDR1 is SEHNR and CDR2 FQNEAQ (reference sequence). The trim removed 5 bases at V and 6 bases at J, leaving 7 bases unmatched. This CDR3 spans 15 amino acids. CDR3 region: CASSQPGQGDEKLFF. CDR3 nucleotide sequence: TGTGCCAGCAGCCAACCGGGACAGGGCGATGAAAAACTGTTTTTT.

The J gene is TRBJ2-5, the V gene TRBV9, with D possibly TRBD2 on 6 matching bases. The germline CDR1 and CDR2 sequences are SGDLS and YYNGEE. The CDR3 runs to 18 residues. V lost 0 bases, J lost 0 bases, and 18 bases lay in between. CDR3 sequence (DNA): TGTGCCAGCAGCGTAGGCCCCCCGGGACTTCTGAACCAAGAGACCCAGTACTTC. Amino acids: CASSVGPPGLLNQETQYF.

This clonotype was seen at least ten times. The chain uses TRBV6-6 and TRBJ2-3; D is unresolved. Trimming pared 5 bases from V and 2 bases from J, leaving 2 bases between. CDR1 and CDR2 (germline): MNHNY, SVGAGI (reference sequence). This CDR3 spans 11 amino acids. CDR3 in DNA: TGTGCCAGCAGTGTCACAGATACGCAGTATTTT. Translated, it gives CASSVTDTQYF.

The table lists this clonotype with many counts. The chain carries TRBV18 and TRBJ2-5; 7 bases are a match to TRBD1. Losses at the gene ends were 5 bases for V and 4 bases for J; bases not matched to a gene: 4. This CDR3 comprises 13 residues. The germline V gene has CDR1 KGHSH and CDR2 LQKENI. CDR3 amino acids: CASSTTGLETQYF. DNA of the CDR3: TGTGCCAGCTCAACGACAGGGTTAGAGACCCAGTACTTC.

The sample holds many counts of this clonotype. The genes are TRBV7-2 and TRBJ1-6; 8 nucleotides agree with TRBD1. V lost 4 bases, J lost 9 bases, and 5 bases stayed unmatched. Per the germline V gene, CDR1 is SGHTA and CDR2 is FQGNSA. This CDR3 contains 14 residues. The CDR3 here is CASSSTGGTSPLHF. CDR3 coding DNA: TGTGCCAGCAGCTCAACAGGGGGTACTTCACCCCTCCACTTT.

A few counts support this clonotype. V usage is TRBV20-1 and J usage is TRBJ1-1, with D uncertain. V lost 4 bases and J 1 base, leaving 16 bases between the germline ends. The germline V gene has CDR1 DFQATT and CDR2 SNEGSKA (reference sequence). CDR3 length: 15 amino acids. CDR3 sequence (DNA): TGCAGTGCTACCACCCCTAGAGCGGCGAACACTGAAGCTTTCTTT. It codes for CSATTPRAANTEAFF.